These 15 T cell receptor beta chains were all obtained from the same sample, sequenced in a study of shared clonotypes between healthy human individuals. Sequencing was performed with immunoSEQ multiplex PCR; in TCRdb, only in-frame clones are kept and a portion is missing. The table shows approximately 510,000 clones, with approximately 85% occurring only once. The sequenced sample consisted of PBMCs. The receptors were gathered from a middle-aged woman in good health. Some clones in this sample may be carry-over from other donors' samples.

The chain employs TRBV28 and TRBJ1-5; D unresolved. This CDR3 spans 14 amino acids. V lost 2 bases and J 4 bases, leaving 9 bases between the germline ends. The germline gives CDR1 MDHEN, CDR2 SYDVKM. Here the CDR3 reads CASSLNSVNQPQHF. CDR3 bases: TGTGCCAGCAGTTTAAATTCTGTAAATCAGCCCCAGCATTTT. The variable domain in full, completed from reference TRBV28 and TRBJ1-5, reads DVKVTQSSRYLVKRTGEKVFLECVQDMDHENMFWYRQDPGLGLRLIYFSYDVKMKEKGDIPEGYSVSREKKERFSLILESASTNQTSMYLCASSLNSVNQPQHFGDGTRLSIL.

This clone was counted ten times or more. The rearrangement links TRBV29-1 to TRBJ2-1; D is unclear. Germline loops: CDR1 SQVTM, CDR2 ANQGSEA. The CDR3 totals 11 residues. Trimming took 2 bases from V and 3 from J, leaving 2 bases between them. The CDR3 region has the DNA TGCAGCGTTGAAAACTACAATGAGCAGTTCTTC. Translated, it gives CSVENYNEQFF.

The chain is built from TRBV7-2 and TRBJ1-5; 8 bases are shared with TRBD1. The J segment lost 5 bases and the V segment lost 2 bases, leaving 5 bases of the junction unmatched. The CDR3 covers 15 residues. The germline V gene has CDR1 SGHTA and CDR2 FQGNSA. CDR3 coding DNA: TGTGCCAGCAGCTTACAAACAGGGGGAGATCAGCCCCAGCATTTT. As protein: CASSLQTGGDQPQHF.

V and J are TRBV7-8 and TRBJ2-2; D not certain. V shed 10 bases and J shed 8 bases, with 11 bases lying between them. This CDR3 is 11 amino acids long. The germline V gene encodes CDR1 SGHVS and CDR2 FQNEAQ. As DNA, the CDR3 is TGTGCCATCTATAAATGGGGGGAGCTGTTTTTT. It specifies CAIYKWGELFF. The full variable domain, in which reference TRBV7-8 and TRBJ2-2 provide the parts outside the CDR3, is GAGVSQSPRYKVAKRGQDVALRCDPISGHVSLFWYQQALGQGPEFLTYFQNEAQLDKSGLPSDRFFAERPEGSVSTLKIQRTQQEDSAVYLCAIYKWGELFFGEGSRLTVL.

The V call is TRBV10-3, the J call TRBJ1-5, with D maybe TRBD1 (5 bases). Trimming shortened V by 8 bases and J by 5 bases, and 13 bases separated the two germline ends. Per the germline V gene, CDR1 is ENHRY and CDR2 is SYGVKD. This CDR3 is 13 amino acids long. Written as DNA, the CDR3 is TGTGCCATCGGAGACAGCTCCCATCAGCCCCAGCATTTT. Amino acids: CAIGDSSHQPQHF.

V usage is TRBV2 and J usage is TRBJ2-5; no clear D gene. The germline V gene encodes CDR1 SNHLY and CDR2 FYNNEI. The CDR3 has 15 amino acids. The V end lost 6 bases, the J end lost 1 base, and 15 bases lay between the germline ends. CDR3 bases: TGTGCCAGCAGCCGGATAGGTGACGGCCAAGAGACCCAGTACTTC. Translating gives CASSRIGDGQETQYF.

This chain connects TRBV29-1 to TRBJ2-7, with 8 bases lining up with TRBD1. Germline trimming cut 3 bases from V and 3 bases from J; bases unmatched to any gene: 7. Germline V gene data show CDR1 as SQVTM and CDR2 as ANQGSEA. This CDR3 has 14 amino acids. The CDR3 loop is CSVDPGTGDYEQYF. The CDR3 DNA reads TGCAGCGTTGACCCCGGGACAGGAGACTACGAGCAGTACTTC.

This chain connects TRBV10-1 to TRBJ1-4, with D unresolved. CDR1 and CDR2 from the germline V gene are WNHNN and SYGVQD (reference sequence). V dropped 3 bases and J dropped 4 bases, with 21 bases sitting between them. The CDR3 sequence is 18 residues long. The CDR3 is CASSDSRGRGALNEKLFF. As DNA, the CDR3 is TGCGCCAGCAGTGACTCACGGGGAAGAGGAGCTCTTAATGAAAAACTGTTTTTT.

This sequence joins TRBV6-6 and TRBJ2-1; D possibly corresponds to TRBD2 (6 bases). The CDR3 length is 15 residues. In germline, CDR1 is MNHNY, CDR2 SVGAGI (reference sequence). The V end was cut by 6 bases, the J end by 0 bases, with 12 bases between. CDR3 DNA sequence: TGTGCCAGCAGCTCGGGAGCTGACTCCTACAATGAGCAGTTCTTC. Its protein product is CASSSGADSYNEQFF.

The chain employs TRBV30 and TRBJ2-3, with 10 bases fitting TRBD2. The CDR3 extends over 16 amino acids. V gave up 0 bases and J gave up 5 bases; unmatched junction bases: 8. In germline, CDR1 is GTSNPN, CDR2 SVGIG (reference sequence). CDR3 nucleotides: TGTGCCTGGAGTGTACAGGTAGCGGGAGGTGGAGATACGCAGTATTTT. Protein product: CAWSVQVAGGGDTQYF.

The V and J genes are TRBV7-9 and TRBJ2-1; 9 nucleotides line up with TRBD1. Germline CDR1 and CDR2: SEHNR and FQNEAQ (reference sequence). After removal of 6 bases from V and 6 bases from J, the junction contained 9 bases not matched to a gene. This CDR3 is 15 amino acids long. In DNA, the CDR3 is TGTGCCAGCAGTTCCGGGACAGGGAGTCCCAATGAGCAGTTCTTC. Translation: CASSSGTGSPNEQFF.

The chain joins TRBV14 to TRBJ1-2; unclear D gene. The CDR3 length is 13 residues. Trimming stripped 2 bases from V and 4 bases from J, with 8 bases between. Germline V gene data show CDR1 as SGHDN and CDR2 as FVKESK. This CDR3 is CASSQIRFYGYTF. The CDR3 DNA is TGTGCCAGCAGCCAAATACGCTTCTATGGCTACACCTTC.

This clone was picked up a small number of times. The CDR3 sequence is CASSPIGTGHTEAFF. The CDR3 DNA reads as TGTGCCAGCAGCCCGATCGGGACGGGCCACACTGAAGCTTTCTTT. The V gene is TRBV7-9, the J gene TRBJ1-1; TRBD1 is a possible D gene (5 bases). Germline V gene data show CDR1 as SEHNR and CDR2 as FQNEAQ (reference sequence). Trimming took 5 bases from V and 3 from J, leaving 16 bases between them. The CDR3 covers 15 residues.

This clone was recorded only once. The genes are TRBV7-2 and TRBJ1-1, with D possibly TRBD1 on 5 matching bases. The germline V gene encodes CDR1 SGHTA and CDR2 FQGNSA. This CDR3 is 15 amino acids long. V dropped 6 bases and J dropped 5 bases, with 19 bases sitting between them. CDR3 sequence (DNA): TGTGCCAGCAGTATTAGCGGGGGGGTGGAAACTGAAGCTTTCTTT. Amino acids: CASSISGGVETEAFF.

This clone has only one observation. The CDR3 DNA reads as TGTGCCAGCAGTGAAGGGAGGGTCTCCTACGAGCAGTACTTC. This codes for CASSEGRVSYEQYF. This chain links TRBV6-1 with TRBJ2-7; possibly TRBD2 for D (6 bases). Per the germline V gene, CDR1 is MNHNS and CDR2 is SASEGT. This CDR3 contains 14 residues. Trimming took off 1 base at V and 0 bases at J, with 7 bases between the two ends.